The rows below give T cell receptor beta chains drawn from one sample of a study of blood T cell repertoires in COVID-19. Method: immunoSEQ multiplex PCR; TCRdb's copy keeps in-frame clones and lacks some. The sample lists 70,000 or so clones, roughly 89% occurring once. The sequencing sample was made of peripheral blood. The receptor set was obtained from a man in his sixties with acute or convalescent COVID-19. The CDR3 runs from the conserved cysteine through the conserved F or W. A D gene is named only where the DNA matches it firmly. Size values are once, few and many counts, or a class for expanded clones, and some rows have none.

CDR3aa	CDR3nt	j_gene	len	v_gene	d_gene	abundance
CASSEVGGEAFF	TGTGCCAGCAGTGAAGTTGGAGGTGAAGCTTTCTTT	TRBJ1-1	12	TRBV6-1	-	-
CASSFDRGYGYTF	TGTGCCAGCAGTTTCGACAGGGGCTATGGCTACACCTTC	TRBJ1-2	13	TRBV27	TRBD1	-
CASSYFRQGSNEKLFF	TGTGCCAGCAGTTATTTTCGACAGGGGTCTAATGAAAAACTGTTTTTT	TRBJ1-4	16	TRBV6-5	TRBD1	-
CSASRPGLAGNEQFF	TGCAGTGCTAGTAGACCGGGACTAGCGGGAAATGAGCAGTTCTTC	TRBJ2-1	15	TRBV20-1	TRBD2	-
CASSLQAGGLYEQYF	TGTGCCAGCAGTTTACAAGCGGGAGGGCTTTACGAGCAGTACTTC	TRBJ2-7	15	TRBV27	TRBD2	-
CASSRQGRETQYF	TGTGCCAGCTCACGTCAGGGTCGGGAGACCCAGTACTTC	TRBJ2-5	13	TRBV18	-	-
CASRLDSNYGYTF	TGTGCCAGCAGGCTGGACAGTAACTATGGCTACACCTTC	TRBJ1-2	13	TRBV6-5	-	-
CAWSDPDRGDTEAFF	TGTGCCTGGAGTGACCCGGACAGGGGGGACACTGAAGCTTTCTTT	TRBJ1-1	15	TRBV30	TRBD1	-
CASREQGSTDTQYF	TGTGCCAGCAGGGAACAGGGAAGCACAGATACGCAGTATTTT	TRBJ2-3	14	TRBV28	-	-
CASGLRSDTQYF	TGTGCTAGTGGTTTGCGTTCCGATACGCAGTATTTT	TRBJ2-3	12	TRBV12-5	-	-
CATEREGSYEQYF	TGTGCCACCGAGCGGGAGGGAAGCTACGAGCAGTACTTC	TRBJ2-7	13	TRBV3-1/TRBV3-2	TRBD2	-
CASSQAAGSSYNEQFF	TGTGCCAGCAGCCAAGCCGCCGGGAGCTCCTACAATGAGCAGTTCTTC	TRBJ2-1	16	TRBV3-1/TRBV3-2	-	-
CASSEALGLAPLKGPYEQYF	TGTGCCAGCAGTGAAGCGTTGGGACTAGCACCACTCAAGGGGCCCTACGAGCAGTACTTC	TRBJ2-7	20	TRBV6-1	TRBD2	-
CASTPGYEQYF	TGTGCCAGCACGCCGGGGTACGAGCAGTACTTC	TRBJ2-7	11	TRBV6-5	-	-
CASSLAAGTEAFF	TGTGCCAGCAGCTTGGCCGCGGGGACTGAAGCTTTCTTT	TRBJ1-1	13	TRBV5-6	-	-
CASSLRSGGPVAGELFF	TGTGCCAGCAGCTTGCGAAGCGGGGGACCCGTAGCCGGGGAGCTGTTTTTT	TRBJ2-2	17	TRBV7-8	TRBD2	-
CASSPETGTYNSPLHF	TGTGCCAGCAGCCCCGAGACAGGGACCTATAATTCACCCCTCCACTTT	TRBJ1-6	16	TRBV5-4	TRBD1	few
CASSLRGGYTGELFF	TGTGCCAGCAGCTTGCGAGGGGGCTACACCGGGGAGCTGTTTTTT	TRBJ2-2	15	TRBV5-8	TRBD1	-
CSGLYSGGTEAFF	TGCAGCGGATTGTATAGCGGCGGCACTGAAGCTTTCTTT	TRBJ1-1	13	TRBV29-1	-	-
CASSIRRDEQYF	TGTGCCAGTAGTATTCGGAGGGACGAGCAGTACTTC	TRBJ2-7	12	TRBV19	-	-
CASSRTGLAGDPTDTQYF	TGCGCCAGCAGCCGAACTGGACTAGCGGGGGACCCCACAGATACGCAGTATTTT	TRBJ2-3	18	TRBV5-1	TRBD2	-
CASRDRGRFYEQYF	TGTGCCAGCAGGGACAGGGGTAGGTTTTACGAGCAGTACTTC	TRBJ2-7	14	TRBV2	TRBD1	-
CASSFFLGGYKNIQYF	TGTGCCAGCAGTTTTTTCCTAGGGGGCTACAAAAACATTCAGTACTTC	TRBJ2-4	16	TRBV6-6	TRBD1	few
CASSLTLAKLETQYF	TGTGCCAGCAGCTTAACGCTCGCTAAATTAGAGACCCAGTACTTC	TRBJ2-5	15	TRBV11-2	-	-
CASSVGGVYGYTF	TGTGCCAGCAGCGTGGGGGGTGTCTATGGCTACACCTTC	TRBJ1-2	13	TRBV9	-	-
CASSRSGFYNEQFF	TGTGCCAGCAGTCGTAGCGGATTCTACAATGAGCAGTTCTTC	TRBJ2-1	14	TRBV27	-	-
CASSGTSGSTDTQYF	TGTGCCAGTAGCGGGACTAGCGGGAGCACAGATACGCAGTATTTT	TRBJ2-3	15	TRBV19	TRBD2	-
CATDRANSGNTIYF	TGTGCCACCGACAGGGCAAACTCTGGAAACACCATATATTTT	TRBJ1-3	14	TRBV6-5	TRBD1	-
CASSTPWAHANIQYF	TGTGCCAGTAGTACCCCTTGGGCTCACGCAAACATTCAGTACTTC	TRBJ2-4	15	TRBV19	-	-
CASSLYLGGGMDTQYF	TGTGCCAGCAGCTTGTATCTCGGCGGGGGAATGGATACGCAGTATTTT	TRBJ2-3	16	TRBV5-6	TRBD2	-
CASTAQGFSQAFF	TGTGCCAGTACCGCACAGGGATTTAGTCAAGCTTTCTTT	TRBJ1-1	13	TRBV19	-	-
CASSPSVSSYEQYF	TGTGCCAGCTCACCATCCGTTAGCTCCTACGAGCAGTACTTC	TRBJ2-7	14	TRBV18	-	-
CASSLGGSRPTGELFF	TGTGCCAGCAGCTTAGGCGGGAGTAGGCCCACCGGGGAGCTGTTTTTT	TRBJ2-2	16	TRBV7-6	TRBD2	-
CASRHDRMGNYGYTF	TGTGCCAGCAGACACGACAGGATGGGGAACTATGGCTACACCTTC	TRBJ1-2	15	TRBV3-1/TRBV3-2	-	-
CASSQEDRGSPLHF	TGTGCCAGCAGCCAAGAGGACAGGGGTTCACCCCTCCACTTT	TRBJ1-6	14	TRBV3-1/TRBV3-2	TRBD1	-
CASSYGRGGPKTQYF	TGTGCCAGCAGTTATGGGCGGGGGGGCCCAAAGACCCAGTACTTC	TRBJ2-5	15	TRBV6-5	TRBD2	-
CASSWAGKETQYF	TGTGCCAGCAGCTGGGCGGGCAAAGAGACCCAGTACTTC	TRBJ2-5	13	TRBV5-4	-	-
CASSVATYNEQFF	TGCGCCAGCAGTGTAGCGACCTACAATGAGCAGTTCTTC	TRBJ2-1	13	TRBV10-1	-	-
CASSIGLAGNTGELFF	TGTGCCAGTAGTATAGGACTAGCGGGGAACACCGGGGAGCTGTTTTTT	TRBJ2-2	16	TRBV19	TRBD2	-
CASSTGLAGITDTQYF	TGTGCCAGCAGCACGGGACTAGCGGGGATCACAGATACGCAGTATTTT	TRBJ2-3	16	TRBV9	TRBD2	-
CSVSGLNTEAFF	TGCAGCGTCTCGGGGTTGAACACTGAAGCTTTCTTT	TRBJ1-1	12	TRBV29-1	-	-
CASSLVDRGAYEQYF	TGCGCCAGCAGCTTGGTGGACAGGGGGGCCTACGAGCAGTACTTC	TRBJ2-7	15	TRBV5-1	TRBD1	-
CASSLSRLAGVEQFF	TGTGCCAGCAGCTTGTCAAGACTAGCGGGAGTTGAGCAGTTCTTC	TRBJ2-1	15	TRBV5-6	TRBD2	-
CASSKGTSGSYEQYF	TGCGCCAGCAGCAAAGGGACTAGCGGATCGTACGAGCAGTACTTC	TRBJ2-7	15	TRBV10-1	TRBD2	-
CASSKGGGLASYEQYF	TGTGCCAGTAGTAAGGGTGGAGGGTTAGCCTCCTACGAGCAGTACTTC	TRBJ2-7	16	TRBV19	-	-
CASSPRSPRSGNTIYF	TGTGCCAGCAGCCCACGTAGCCCCAGATCTGGAAACACCATATATTTT	TRBJ1-3	16	TRBV5-5	-	-
CASSEEKAGGTGELFF	TGCGCCAGCAGTGAGGAGAAAGCGGGAGGTACCGGGGAGCTGTTTTTT	TRBJ2-2	16	TRBV10-1	TRBD2	-
CASSLGLAAYYNEQFF	TGTGCCAGCAGCTTAGGACTAGCGGCTTACTACAATGAGCAGTTCTTC	TRBJ2-1	16	TRBV7-2	TRBD2	-
CASSLSTGNQPQHF	TGTGCCAGCAGTTTAAGTACTGGCAATCAGCCCCAGCATTTT	TRBJ1-5	14	TRBV28	-	-
CASSLGQSYEQYF	TGCGCCAGCAGCTTGGGACAGTCCTACGAGCAGTACTTC	TRBJ2-7	13	TRBV5-1	-	-
CATSLSPSTDTQYF	TGTGCCACCAGTCTTTCCCCTAGCACAGATACGCAGTATTTT	TRBJ2-3	14	TRBV24-1	-	-
CASSLRGSGANVLTF	TGTGCCAGCAGTCTCAGGGGCTCTGGGGCCAACGTCCTGACTTTC	TRBJ2-6	15	TRBV11-2	-	once
CASSGSGTATYF	TGCGCCAGCAGTGGTTCCGGGACAGCGACGTATTTT	TRBJ1-3	12	TRBV10-1	TRBD1	-
CASAFEQGVVTEAFF	TGCGCCAGCGCCTTCGAGCAGGGGGTCGTCACTGAAGCTTTCTTT	TRBJ1-1	15	TRBV5-1	TRBD1	-
CATSTGLDTQYF	TGTGCCACCAGTACGGGTCTGGATACGCAGTATTTT	TRBJ2-3	12	TRBV24-1	-	-
CASREGTGAEAFF	TGCGCCAGCAGAGAAGGGACAGGCGCTGAAGCTTTCTTT	TRBJ1-1	13	TRBV5-1	TRBD1	-